The rows below give T cell receptor beta chains drawn from one sample of a study of blood T cell repertoires in COVID-19. The method was immunoSEQ multiplex PCR; TCRdb's version includes in-frame clones alone and lacks a portion of them. The profile covers some 200,000 clones, with approximately 79% appearing a single time and 26% taken by the ten largest. The sample comprised peripheral blood. Receptors originate from a woman in her 70s with acute or convalescent COVID-19. The CDR3 runs from the conserved cysteine through the conserved F or W. D genes are given only for firm matches. Not every row has a clone size; where given, it reads once, few, many or a size class.

V gene	clone size	J gene	D gene	CDR3 protein	CDR3 DNA
TRBV29-1	many	TRBJ1-2	NA	CSVRGEAYWDYGYTF	TGCAGCGTTCGAGGGGAGGCCTATTGGGACTATGGCTACACCTTC
TRBV2	few	TRBJ2-3	TRBD1	CASAGQGGSDTQYF	TGTGCCAGCGCAGGACAGGGCGGTTCAGATACGCAGTATTTT
TRBV11-3	NA	TRBJ2-2	TRBD2	CASSSISGRASSTGELFF	TGTGCCAGCAGCTCCATTAGCGGGAGGGCCTCGAGCACCGGGGAGCTGTTTTTT
TRBV4-2	NA	TRBJ1-4	NA	CASSQVITGYNEKLFF	TGTGCCAGCAGCCAAGTTATAACAGGGTACAATGAAAAACTGTTTTTT
TRBV5-1	NA	TRBJ1-2	TRBD1	CASSLGDRGLQGYTF	TGCGCCAGCAGCTTAGGGGACAGGGGGCTTCAGGGCTACACCTTC
TRBV28	NA	TRBJ2-7	NA	CASRKNGLGIYYEQYF	TGTGCCAGCAGGAAGAATGGACTGGGGATTTACTACGAGCAGTACTTC
TRBV11-2	NA	TRBJ2-5	NA	CASSAGYSETQYF	TGTGCCAGCTCCGCAGGTTATTCGGAGACCCAGTACTTC
TRBV20-1	NA	TRBJ2-1	NA	CSASSQRILPPSSYNEQFF	TGCAGTGCTAGTTCCCAGCGGATACTTCCTCCCAGCTCCTACAATGAGCAGTTCTTC
TRBV2	NA	TRBJ1-2	TRBD1	CASSEQRTGGQGGYTF	TGTGCCAGCAGTGAACAGCGGACAGGGGGACAGGGTGGCTACACCTTC
TRBV6-5	NA	TRBJ2-2	NA	CASGRTTGELFF	TGTGCCAGCGGGAGAACCACCGGGGAGCTGTTTTTT
TRBV4-1	few	TRBJ2-1	TRBD2	CASSRGLAGSVGNEQFF	TGCGCCAGCAGCCGGGGACTAGCGGGATCAGTTGGGAATGAGCAGTTCTTC
TRBV5-1	few	TRBJ2-1	NA	CASIDGTYNEQFF	TGCGCCAGCATCGACGGGACCTACAATGAGCAGTTCTTC
TRBV11-3	few	TRBJ2-1	TRBD2	CASSFSGGDNEQFF	TGTGCCAGCAGCTTTAGCGGGGGGGACAATGAGCAGTTCTTC
TRBV5-4	NA	TRBJ1-4	NA	CASSFGLEGRFAKLFF	TGTGCCAGCAGCTTCGGTCTAGAGGGCAGGTTTGCAAAACTGTTTTTT
TRBV14	NA	TRBJ2-2	NA	CASSQVGREPGELFF	TGTGCCAGCAGCCAAGTGGGACGGGAGCCCGGGGAGCTGTTTTTT
TRBV2	NA	TRBJ1-6	TRBD1	CASSFGQGYNSPLHF	TGTGCCAGCAGTTTCGGACAGGGGTATAATTCACCCCTCCACTTT